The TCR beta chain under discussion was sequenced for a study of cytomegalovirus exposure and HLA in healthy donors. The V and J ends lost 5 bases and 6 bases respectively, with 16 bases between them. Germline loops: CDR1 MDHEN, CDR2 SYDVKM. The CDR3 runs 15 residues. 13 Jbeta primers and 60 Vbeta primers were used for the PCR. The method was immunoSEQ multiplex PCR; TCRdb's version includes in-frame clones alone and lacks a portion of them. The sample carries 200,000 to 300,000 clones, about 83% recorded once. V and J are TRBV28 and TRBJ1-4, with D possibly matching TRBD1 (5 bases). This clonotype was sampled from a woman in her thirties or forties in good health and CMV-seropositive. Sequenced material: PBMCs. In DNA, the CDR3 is TGTGCCAGCAGTATCACCCGGGGGTCCCATGAAAAACTGTTTTTT. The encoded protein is CASSITRGSHEKLFF.